The clone carrying this TCR beta chain was picked up a small number of times. Its specificity is not known. Treatment noted: oral pan-JAK inhibitor, 5-10 mg twice daily. Alopecia areata patients provided lesional scalp punch biopsies and peripheral blood, both collected for the study. This sample is part of a study of CD8+ T cells in alopecia areata. In the study overall: Treated patients took oral tofacitinib at 5 to 10 mg twice daily. Study results and caveats: Scalp clonality and expanded CD8+ clones among the top 100 fell significantly with tofacitinib. Although TCR sharing was seen in mice, sharing across patients was less clear, possibly for HLA-related reasons.

Germline loops: CDR1 MDHEN, CDR2 SYDVKM. CDR3 length equals 14 residues. V was shortened by 4 bases and J by 4 bases, with 11 bases between the two germline ends. It was cDNA, reverse transcribed from extracted RNA, that served as the sequencing template. Profiling relied on immunoSEQ multiplex PCR, and the TCRdb table lists in-frame clones only, not all of them. The data hold under 200,000 clones, with around three fifths observed a single time. The material sequenced was CD4+ T cells sorted from blood, taken at week 24, from a patient treated with tofacitinib. The chain uses TRBV28 and TRBJ1-5; D remains unclear. This TCR was sampled from a human donor with alopecia areata. Here the CDR3 reads CASSSWGGNQPQHF. CDR3 sequence (DNA): TGTGCCAGCAGTTCTTGGGGAGGGAATCAGCCCCAGCATTTT.